This T cell receptor beta chain was profiled in a study of T cells in Graves' hyperthyroidism and ophthalmopathy. Study findings and constraints: Ophthalmopathy was told apart from stable hyperthyroidism by a 13 V-J model.

A word on this clonotype: Antigen: not known.

The V and J ends lost 6 bases and 5 bases, in that order; junction bases with no gene match: 7. Germline CDR1 and CDR2: MDHEN and SYDVKM. The length of the CDR3 is 13 residues. The source material, RNA transcripts, was used to amplify TCR beta CDR3 regions. First-round RT-PCR with HTBI primers amplified the TCR CDR3 region. TCRdb recomputed calls from the multiplex PCR reads with MiXCR, one row per CDR3 protein. The repertoire holds approximately 610,000 distinct CDR3 sequences, with approximately 14% as singletons. Sample: blood. The chain has TRBV28 and TRBJ2-7; TRBD1 matches 7 bases. The TCR originated in a woman in her forties with Graves' ophthalmopathy. CDR3 residues: CASSLSTGNEQYF. CDR3 nucleotide sequence: TGTGCCAGCAGCCTTTCGACAGGGAACGAGCAGTACTTC.